These T cell receptor beta chains were read from a single sample in a study of T cell responses to AZD1222 COVID-19 vaccine. Clones were sequenced by immunoSEQ multiplex PCR, and TCRdb holds only the in-frame ones, with some missing. This table holds about 180,000 clones, about 93% found once. Source: peripheral blood, taken 28 days after the second dose of the MenACWY control vaccine. These receptors were obtained from an adult who received the MenACWY meningococcal vaccine as a control. Each CDR3 is given with its conserved first and last residue. A D gene is named only where the DNA matches it firmly. Expanded clones are given a class, and other clones once, few, many or no size at all.

cdr3_aa cdr3_nt j_call clone_size d_call v_call
CASSRGGRSEAFF TGTGCCAGCTCACGCGGAGGGAGGAGTGAAGCTTTCTTT TRBJ1-1 . . TRBV18
CASRARDNPEGTEAFF TGTGCCAGCAGAGCCCGAGATAACCCTGAAGGCACTGAAGCTTTCTTT TRBJ1-1 . . TRBV2
CATSRDTGPDGYTF TGTGCCACCAGCAGAGATACGGGGCCGGATGGCTACACCTTC TRBJ1-2 . . TRBV15
CAISEPDQHQHF TGTGCCATCAGTGAGCCTGATCAGCACCAGCATTTT TRBJ1-5 . . TRBV10-3
CASSIDSGLGTGELFF TGTGCCAGTAGTATAGATTCGGGGCTGGGGACCGGGGAGCTGTTTTTT TRBJ2-2 few . TRBV19
CASSRSPGQGAGSEKLFF TGTGCCAGCAGCCGATCTCCAGGACAGGGGGCGGGTTCGGAAAAACTGTTTTTT TRBJ1-4 . TRBD1 TRBV4-2
CASSWGGYTEAFF TGTGCCAGCAGCTGGGGGGGCTACACTGAAGCTTTCTTT TRBJ1-1 once . TRBV12-3/TRBV12-4
CATRRGPIFHEQFF TGTGCCACCCGCCGGGGCCCGATATTCCATGAGCAGTTCTTC TRBJ2-1 . . TRBV28
CASSQDNTGTNSPLHF TGTGCCAGCAGCCAAGATAACACAGGTACCAATTCACCCCTCCACTTT TRBJ1-6 . . TRBV4-2
CASSPGSGQGYQETQYF TGTGCCAGCAGTCCAGGCTCTGGACAGGGGTACCAAGAGACCCAGTACTTC TRBJ2-5 . TRBD1 TRBV27
CSVEDRLTSTDTQYF TGCAGCGTTGAAGATCGTCTGACTAGCACAGATACGCAGTATTTT TRBJ2-3 . . TRBV29-1
CASSLLGGGADTQYF TGTGCCAGCAGCCTGCTGGGCGGGGGGGCCGATACGCAGTATTTT TRBJ2-3 . TRBD2 TRBV11-3
CASSQAGGSNQPQHF TGTGCCAGCAGCCAAGCTGGGGGGAGCAATCAGCCCCAGCATTTT TRBJ1-5 . . TRBV4-2
CAWAHTGQPQHF TGTGCCTGGGCCCATACGGGTCAGCCCCAGCATTTT TRBJ1-5 . . TRBV30